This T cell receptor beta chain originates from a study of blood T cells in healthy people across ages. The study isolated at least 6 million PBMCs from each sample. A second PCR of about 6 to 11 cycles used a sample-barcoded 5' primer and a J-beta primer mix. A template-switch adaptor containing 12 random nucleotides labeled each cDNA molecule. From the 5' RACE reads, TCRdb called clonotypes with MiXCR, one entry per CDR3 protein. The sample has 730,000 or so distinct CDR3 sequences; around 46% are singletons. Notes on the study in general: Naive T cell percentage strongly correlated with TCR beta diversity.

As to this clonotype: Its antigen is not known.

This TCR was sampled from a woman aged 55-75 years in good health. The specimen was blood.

The CDR3 DNA sequence: TGTGCCAGCCGTAACAGGGATATCTACGAGCAGTACTTC. Translating gives CASRNRDIYEQYF. The chain is built from TRBV3-1 and TRBJ2-7; weak D call: TRBD1 (6 bases). The V end lost 8 bases, the J end lost 3 bases, and 14 bases lay between the germline ends. The CDR3 spans 13 residues. Germline V gene data show CDR1 as LGHDT and CDR2 as YNNKEL (reference sequence).